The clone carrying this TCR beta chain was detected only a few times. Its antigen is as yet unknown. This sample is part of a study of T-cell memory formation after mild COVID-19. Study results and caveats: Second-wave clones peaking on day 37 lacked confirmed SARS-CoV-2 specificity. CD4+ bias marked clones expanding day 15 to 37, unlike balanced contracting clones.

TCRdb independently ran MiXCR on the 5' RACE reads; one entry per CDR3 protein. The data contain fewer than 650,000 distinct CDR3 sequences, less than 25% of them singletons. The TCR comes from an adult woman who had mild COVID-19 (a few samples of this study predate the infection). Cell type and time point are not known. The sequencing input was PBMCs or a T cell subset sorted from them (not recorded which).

The CDR3 DNA is TGCAGTGCTAGAGATCCCAGGACTAGCGGGAGTCCCTATGAGCAGTTCTTC. Translation gives CSARDPRTSGSPYEQFF. The chain couples TRBV20-1 to TRBJ2-1; 13 positions match TRBD2. Germline CDR1 DFQATT, CDR2 SNEGSKA (reference sequence). This CDR3 has 17 amino acids. Trimming took 0 bases from V and 8 from J; bases not matched to a gene: 10.